These T cell receptor beta chains were read from a single sample in a study of blood T cells in healthy people across ages. A single record per CDR3 protein comes from TCRdb applying MiXCR to the 5' RACE reads. The data contain 850,000 to 1,000,000 distinct CDR3 sequences, around 48% of them seen just once; the ten biggest clones take up around 15%. Sequenced material: blood. The receptor set was obtained from a man under 40 in good health. The CDR3 runs from the conserved cysteine through the conserved F or W. The D gene is left open where the match is weak. Clone size, where shown, is once, few, many, or a class for clones that have expanded.

clone size	CDR3 length	J gene	V gene	D gene	CDR3 protein	CDR3 DNA
-	17	TRBJ1-1	TRBV3-1	-	CASSQGFEGGANTEAFF	TGTGCCAGCAGCCAAGGTTTTGAGGGAGGCGCGAACACTGAAGCTTTCTTT
-	16	TRBJ2-7	TRBV4-2	TRBD1	CASSQAFAQGSDEQYF	TGTGCCAGCAGCCAAGCATTTGCACAGGGGAGCGACGAGCAGTACTTC
-	16	TRBJ2-7	TRBV4-3	-	CASSQEGQGTGYEQYF	TGCGCCAGCAGCCAAGAAGGCCAGGGGACGGGATACGAGCAGTACTTC
many	13	TRBJ2-7	TRBV7-9	-	CASSYDGPYEQYF	TGTGCCAGCAGTTATGACGGCCCCTACGAGCAGTACTTC
many	14	TRBJ2-1	TRBV2	-	CASRIRGAKREQFF	TGTGCCAGCAGGATTCGGGGGGCGAAAAGGGAGCAGTTCTTC
-	13	TRBJ1-2	TRBV28	-	CASSFPNNYGYTF	TGTGCCAGCAGTTTTCCGAACAACTATGGCTACACCTTC
many	13	TRBJ2-1	TRBV7-2	-	CASSFVARNEQFF	TGTGCCAGCAGCTTCGTAGCGAGGAATGAGCAGTTCTTC
few	14	TRBJ2-3	TRBV12-3/TRBV12-4	-	CASSERTDADTQYF	TGTGCCAGCAGTGAGAGGACGGACGCAGATACGCAGTATTTT
few	14	TRBJ1-5	TRBV6-1	-	CASLRDRSNQPQHF	TGTGCCAGCTTAAGGGACCGTAGCAATCAGCCCCAGCATTTT
-	13	TRBJ2-4	TRBV2	-	CATQGARRDEQYF	TGTGCCACCCAGGGTGCCAGGAGAGACGAGCAGTACTTT
few	12	TRBJ2-7	TRBV10-3	-	CAISEGDYEQYF	TGTGCCATCAGTGAGGGGGACTACGAGCAGTACTTC
-	16	TRBJ2-1	TRBV5-1	TRBD1	CASSLQPGQGGNEQFF	TGCGCCAGCAGCTTGCAACCGGGACAGGGCGGCAATGAGCAGTTCTTC
-	18	TRBJ2-1	TRBV20-1	TRBD2	CSARDRVTSGGPGSEQFF	TGCAGTGCTAGAGATCGAGTGACTAGCGGGGGGCCCGGCAGTGAGCAGTTCTTC
-	16	TRBJ2-5	TRBV11-3	TRBD2	CASSWSGTSGSETQYF	TGTGCCAGCAGCTGGTCCGGGACTAGCGGATCGGAGACCCAGTACTTC
-	13	TRBJ2-1	TRBV18	-	CASSQSRENEQFF	TGTGCCAGCTCGCAATCAAGGGAGAATGAGCAGTTCTTC
-	15	TRBJ2-7	TRBV28	TRBD1	CASSLWGQGAQEQYF	TGTGCCAGCAGTTTATGGGGGCAGGGGGCACAGGAGCAGTACTTC
few	11	TRBJ2-1	TRBV13	-	CASSSEYEQFF	TGTGCCAGCAGCTCTGAGTATGAGCAGTTCTTC
-	16	TRBJ1-4	TRBV20-1	TRBD1	CSASPPTGATNEKLFF	TGCAGTGCTAGCCCCCCGACAGGGGCAACTAATGAAAAACTGTTTTTT
-	14	TRBJ2-3	TRBV6-6	-	CASKPGDFTDTQYF	TGTGCCAGCAAGCCAGGGGACTTCACAGATACGCAGTATTTT
-	15	TRBJ1-5	TRBV19	TRBD1	CASSMAPGQVCPQHF	TGTGCCAGTAGTATGGCGCCGGGACAGGTTTGTCCCCAGCATTTT
-	13	TRBJ1-2	TRBV29-1	TRBD1	CSVVGTGDYGYTF	TGCAGCGTTGTAGGGACAGGGGACTATGGCTACACCTTC
-	15	TRBJ2-1	TRBV5-5	TRBD1	CASSLYETGVYEQFF	TGTGCCAGCAGCTTGTATGAGACAGGGGTCTATGAGCAGTTCTTC
few	16	TRBJ2-1	TRBV27	-	CASTPRDRSSYNEQFF	TGTGCCAGCACTCCTCGGGACCGGAGCTCCTACAATGAGCAGTTCTTC
few	12	TRBJ2-5	TRBV19	-	CASRLSGETQYF	TGTGCCAGTAGGCTCTCCGGTGAGACCCAGTACTTC
-	16	TRBJ2-6	TRBV27	-	CASSSQSLTGANVLTF	TGTGCCAGCAGTTCACAGAGCCTAACTGGGGCCAACGTCCTGACTTTC
few	14	TRBJ2-1	TRBV6-6	-	CASSYGWGGDEQFF	TGTGCCAGCAGTTACGGGTGGGGTGGGGATGAGCAGTTCTTC
-	14	TRBJ2-5	TRBV6-1	-	CASSELTQANEQYF	TGTGCCAGCAGTGAATTGACCCAAGCCAATGAGCAGTACTTC
-	20	TRBJ2-7	TRBV10-3	TRBD2	CAISGIQTSGGADSYNEQYF	TGTGCCATCAGTGGGATACAGACTAGCGGGGGGGCCGACTCCTACAATGAGCAGTACTTC
-	18	TRBJ2-7	TRBV3-1	TRBD2	CASSRGGLAGGSSYEQYF	TGTGCCAGCAGCCGAGGGGGACTAGCGGGGGGTAGCTCCTACGAGCAGTACTTC
many	12	TRBJ2-6	TRBV13	-	CASSSGANVLTF	TGTGCCAGCAGCTCTGGGGCCAACGTCCTGACTTTC
-	12	TRBJ1-4	TRBV7-8	TRBD1	CASRDRVEKLFF	TGTGCCAGCAGAGACAGGGTCGAAAAACTGTTTTTT
-	12	TRBJ1-2	TRBV6-1	-	CANGIMGYGYTF	TGTGCCAATGGGATTATGGGCTATGGCTACACCTTC
few	16	TRBJ2-1	TRBV4-3	TRBD2	CASSQELAGRYNEQFF	TGCGCCAGCAGCCAGGAACTAGCGGGGCGCTACAATGAGCAGTTCTTC
once	16	TRBJ2-2	TRBV12-3/TRBV12-4	-	CASSRTRGLGTGELFF	TGTGCCAGCAGTCGTACGAGGGGGTTAGGGACCGGGGAGCTGTTTTTT
few	14	TRBJ2-3	TRBV4-2	-	CASSRGRVADTQYF	TGTGCCAGCAGCCGCGGCAGGGTGGCAGATACGCAGTATTTT
once	14	TRBJ2-3	TRBV13	-	CASRGSGASDTQYF	TGTGCCTCGAGGGGGTCAGGTGCGTCAGATACGCAGTATTTT
few	12	TRBJ2-3	TRBV7-2	-	CARTGVPDTQYF	TGTGCCAGGACGGGGGTCCCAGATACGCAGTATTTT
-	16	TRBJ2-7	TRBV4-2	TRBD2	CASSQEVLRLAGEQYF	TGTGCCAGCAGCCAAGAGGTCCTGAGACTAGCGGGCGAGCAGTACTTC
few	16	TRBJ1-6	TRBV5-5	TRBD1	CASRRQGTANNSPLHF	TGTGCCAGCAGAAGACAGGGCACTGCCAATAATTCACCCCTCCACTTT
-	16	TRBJ1-6	TRBV4-1	-	CASSPSRQVQNSPLHF	TGCGCCAGCAGCCCAAGCAGACAGGTCCAGAATTCACCCCTCCACTTT
many	13	TRBJ1-2	TRBV20-1	TRBD1	CSASGTGSYGYTF	TGCAGTGCTAGTGGGACAGGAAGCTATGGCTACACCTTC
few	15	TRBJ1-1	TRBV9	-	CASSVGWRVNTEAFF	TGTGCCAGCAGCGTAGGATGGAGGGTAAACACTGAAGCTTTCTTT
-	15	TRBJ1-5	TRBV14	-	CASSQDRSSYQPQHF	TGTGCCAGCAGCCAAGATCGGTCGTCTTATCAGCCCCAGCATTTT
-	16	TRBJ2-5	TRBV5-1	-	CASSLVAGSRQETQYF	TGCGCCAGCAGCTTGGTCGCCGGGTCTCGCCAAGAGACCCAGTACTTC
-	11	TRBJ1-1	TRBV29-1	TRBD1	CSVVTGTGAFF	TGCAGCGTTGTAACCGGGACAGGGGCTTTCTTT
once	10	TRBJ2-1	TRBV29-1	-	CSAGDDEQFF	TGCAGCGCCGGTGACGATGAGCAGTTCTTC
-	13	TRBJ2-7	TRBV29-1	TRBD1	CSVTRDRVDEQYF	TGCAGCGTGACCCGGGACAGGGTCGACGAGCAGTACTTC
-	11	TRBJ1-1	TRBV10-1	-	CAGSLNTEAFF	TGCGCCGGCAGCTTAAACACTGAAGCTTTCTTT
-	11	TRBJ2-7	TRBV2	-	CVSSAGYEQYF	TGTGTCAGCAGTGCGGGCTACGAGCAGTACTTC
few	15	TRBJ2-3	TRBV6-5	TRBD2	CASKERAGGPDTQYF	TGTGCCAGCAAAGAACGTGCGGGGGGCCCTGATACGCAGTATTTT
-	17	TRBJ2-3	TRBV4-1	TRBD2	CASSQDPAGPSTDTQYF	TGCGCCAGCAGCCAAGATCCAGCGGGGCCTAGCACAGATACGCAGTATTTT
-	14	TRBJ2-1	TRBV5-8	-	CASSPPENYNEQFF	TGTGCCAGCAGCCCTCCAGAGAATTACAATGAGCAGTTCTTC